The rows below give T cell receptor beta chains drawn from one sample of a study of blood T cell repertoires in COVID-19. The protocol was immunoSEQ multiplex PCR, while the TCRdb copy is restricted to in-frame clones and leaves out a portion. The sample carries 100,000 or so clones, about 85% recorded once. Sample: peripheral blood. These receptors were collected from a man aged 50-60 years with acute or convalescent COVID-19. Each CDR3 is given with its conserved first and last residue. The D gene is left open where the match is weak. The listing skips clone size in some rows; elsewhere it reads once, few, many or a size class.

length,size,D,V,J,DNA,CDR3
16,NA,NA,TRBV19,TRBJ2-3,TGTGCCAGTAGTACTAGGAGGGGGGGAACCACAGATACGCAGTATTTT,CASSTRRGGTTDTQYF
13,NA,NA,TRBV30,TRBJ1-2,TGTGCCTGGCGCAGAGAGGCTAACTATGGCTACACCTTC,CAWRREANYGYTF
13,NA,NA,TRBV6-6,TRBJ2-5,TGTGCCAGCACCCAAGGAAGACAGGAGACCCAGTACTTC,CASTQGRQETQYF
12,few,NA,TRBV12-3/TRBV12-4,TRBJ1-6,TGTGCCAGCACCTTGGGGAGGTCACCCCTCCACTTT,CASTLGRSPLHF
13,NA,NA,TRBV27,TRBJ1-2,TGTGCCAGCAGTCTGACAGCAGGCTATGGCTACACCTTC,CASSLTAGYGYTF
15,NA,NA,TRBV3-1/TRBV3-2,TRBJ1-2,TGTGCCAGCAGCCCCTACAGCAAGACTAACTATGGCTACACCTTC,CASSPYSKTNYGYTF
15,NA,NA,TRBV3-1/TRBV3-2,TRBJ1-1,TGTGCCAGCAGCCAAGTCGGAAGAGGCGGCACTGAAGCTTTCTTT,CASSQVGRGGTEAFF
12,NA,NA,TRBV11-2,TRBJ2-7,TGTGCCAGCAGCTCAGAGTATTCCGAGCAGTACTTC,CASSSEYSEQYF
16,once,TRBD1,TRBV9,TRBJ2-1,TGTGCCAGCAGCGCTAAACAGGGGGCGAACTACAATGAGCAGTTCTTC,CASSAKQGANYNEQFF
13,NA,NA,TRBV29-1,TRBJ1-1,TGCAGCGTTGCCGGACAGTTGAACACTGAAGCTTTCTTT,CSVAGQLNTEAFF
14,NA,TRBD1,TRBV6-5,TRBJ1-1,TGTGCCAGCAGGCCGGGACAGCCGAACACTGAAGCTTTCTTT,CASRPGQPNTEAFF
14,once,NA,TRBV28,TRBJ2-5,TGTGCCAGCAGACCGGGCGGGACTTTAGAGACCCAGTACTTC,CASRPGGTLETQYF
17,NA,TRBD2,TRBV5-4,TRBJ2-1,TGTGCCAGCAGCTTCGCTCTCAGCGGGAGGGGTTACAATGAGCAGTTCTTC,CASSFALSGRGYNEQFF
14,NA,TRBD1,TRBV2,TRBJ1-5,TGTGCCAGCCGCGCCCCAGGGGGAGTTAAGCCCCAGCATTTT,CASRAPGGVKPQHF